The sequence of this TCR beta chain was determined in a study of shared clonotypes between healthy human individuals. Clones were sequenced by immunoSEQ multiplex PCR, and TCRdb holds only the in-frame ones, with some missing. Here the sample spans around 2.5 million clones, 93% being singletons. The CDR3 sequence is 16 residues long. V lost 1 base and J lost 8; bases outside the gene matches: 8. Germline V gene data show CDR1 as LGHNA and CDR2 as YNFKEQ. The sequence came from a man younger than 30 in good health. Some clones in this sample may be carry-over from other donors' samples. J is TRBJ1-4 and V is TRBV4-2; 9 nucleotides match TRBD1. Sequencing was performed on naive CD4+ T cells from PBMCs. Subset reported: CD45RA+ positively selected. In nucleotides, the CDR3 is TGTGCCAGCAGCCAAGCCAGGGGACAGGGCGGCGAAAAACTGTTTTTT. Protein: CASSQARGQGGEKLFF.